A single sample is the source of the 27 T cell receptor beta chains below, sequenced in a study of shared clonotypes between healthy human individuals. Produced via immunoSEQ multiplex PCR; TCRdb's table is partial and in-frame only. The repertoire includes millions of clones, approximately 93% of them detected once, and about 0.41% sits in the top ten. Sequencing input: naive CD4+ T cells from PBMCs. The subset was: CD45RA+ positively selected. The receptors shown here come from a young man in good health. Some clones in this sample may be carry-over from other donors' samples.

This clone was found once. The chain combines TRBV5-4 with TRBJ2-5; 7 nucleotides match TRBD1. The V gene's germline CDR1 is SGHNT and CDR2 YYREEE (reference sequence). The CDR3 contains 13 residues. The V segment lost 4 bases and the J segment 4 bases; nucleotides outside the gene matches: 4. The DNA of the CDR3 is TGTGCCAGCAGCGCAAACAGGGGAGAGACCCAGTACTTC. Residues: CASSANRGETQYF. The complete variable domain, with remaining parts taken from reference TRBV5-4 and TRBJ2-5, reads ETGVTQSPTHLIKTRGQQVTLRCSSQSGHNTVSWYQQALGQGPQFIFQYYREEENGRGNFPPRFSGLQFPNYSSELNVNALELDDSALYLCASSANRGETQYFGPGTRLLVL.

This chain joins TRBV19 and TRBJ1-2, with D tentatively TRBD1 (5 bases). V was cut by 5 bases and J by 4 bases, with 23 bases left in between. This CDR3 is built from 17 residues. Germline V lookup: CDR1 LNHDA, CDR2 SQIVND (reference sequence). The CDR3 here is CASSPARVSGLGYGYTF. CDR3 in DNA: TGTGCCAGTAGTCCTGCCAGGGTTTCGGGGCTCGGCTATGGCTACACCTTC.

The chain uses TRBV7-2 and TRBJ2-7; D ambiguous. With 2 bases removed from V and 0 bases from J, the gap between germline ends came to 5 bases. Germline V gene sequence: CDR1 SGHTA, CDR2 FQGNSA. The CDR3 extends over 13 amino acids. CDR3 amino acids: CASSLRTSYEQYF. DNA for the CDR3: TGTGCCAGCAGCTTAAGGACCTCCTACGAGCAGTACTTC.

The chain carries TRBV14 and TRBJ2-2; 7 bases agree with TRBD1. The CDR3 consists of 14 residues. With V trimmed by 3 bases and J by 6 bases, 4 bases remained unmatched. CDR1 SGHDN and CDR2 FVKESK come from the germline V gene. Here the CDR3 DNA reads TGTGCCAGCAGCCAGTTACAGGGGTCCGGGGAGCTGTTTTTT. It specifies CASSQLQGSGELFF.

The chain joins TRBV7-9 to TRBJ2-2; TRBD2 matches at 9 bases. Germline CDR1 and CDR2: SEHNR and FQNEAQ (reference sequence). This CDR3 is built from 18 residues. Trimming removed 3 bases from V and 8 bases from J; junction bases left unmatched: 16. The chain's CDR3 is CASSFTPGLAPYNGELFF. As DNA, the CDR3 is TGTGCCAGCAGCTTTACGCCCGGACTAGCGCCTTACAATGGGGAGCTGTTTTTT.

This chain links TRBV27 with TRBJ2-7, with 12 bases lining up with TRBD2. Germline CDR1 is MNHEY and CDR2 is SMNVEV (reference sequence). The CDR3 is 15 residues long. With 2 bases clipped from V and 7 bases from J, the junction kept 6 bases outside the gene matches. The CDR3 nucleotides are TGTGCCAGCAGTTTAACGACTAGCGGGAGTGGTGAGCAGTACTTC. Its translation is CASSLTTSGSGEQYF.

This clone was found once. V and J are TRBV4-2 and TRBJ2-1; D unclear. The germline gives CDR1 LGHNA, CDR2 YNFKEQ. There are 14 residues in the CDR3. With 1 base removed from V and 8 bases from J, the gap between germline ends came to 12 bases. The chain's CDR3 is CASSQVENRDEQFF. The CDR3 DNA reads TGTGCCAGCAGCCAAGTTGAAAACAGAGATGAGCAGTTCTTC.

For the CDR3, the DNA is TGTGCCAGCAGCATATTCACGCGGTTTACAGATACGCAGTATTTT. It yields the protein CASSIFTRFTDTQYF. The chain combines TRBV7-8 with TRBJ2-3; D remains unclear. This CDR3 is 15 amino acids long. Per germline, CDR1 SGHVS and CDR2 FQNEAQ. V was pared by 5 bases and J by 3 bases, with 15 bases between.

This chain joins TRBV18 and TRBJ2-5; D is perhaps TRBD2 (5 bases). The CDR3 runs to 15 residues. Germline values: CDR1 KGHSH, CDR2 LQKENI. With 0 bases removed from V and 7 bases from J, the gap between germline ends came to 15 bases. CDR3 DNA: TGTGCCAGCTCACCACCGGGCAGTCCACGGGGGACCCAGTACTTC. Its protein is CASSPPGSPRGTQYF.

The chain carries TRBV11-2 and TRBJ1-5; D ambiguous. Germline V lookup: CDR1 SGHAT, CDR2 FQNNGV. V was clipped by 1 base and J by 2 bases, with 9 bases between them. The CDR3 consists of 15 residues. Written as DNA, the CDR3 is TGTGCCAGCAGCTTAGGTACCACCGGCAATCAGCCCCAGCATTTT. It translates to CASSLGTTGNQPQHF. Filled out from reference TRBV11-2 and TRBJ1-5, the complete variable domain reads EAGVAQSPRYKIIEKRQSVAFWCNPISGHATLYWYQQILGQGPKLLIQFQNNGVVDDSQLPKDRFSAERLKGVDSTLKIQPAKLEDSAVYLCASSLGTTGNQPQHFGDGTRLSIL.

This sequence joins TRBV6-5 and TRBJ1-2; D possibly corresponds to TRBD1 (6 bases). The CDR3 is 15 amino acids. Trimming took off 3 bases at V and 1 base at J, with 12 bases between the two ends. Germline V gives CDR1 MNHEY, CDR2 SVGAGI. The CDR3 coding sequence is TGTGCCAGCAGTTATTTAGTCAGGGGTAACTATGGCTACACCTTC. Its protein product is CASSYLVRGNYGYTF.

This clone showed up just once. Other DNA variants within this sample encode the same CDR3. This chain links TRBV9 with TRBJ2-5; D uncertain. Germline values: CDR1 SGDLS, CDR2 YYNGEE. The CDR3 extends over 13 amino acids. The V end lost 2 bases, the J end lost 2 bases, and 7 bases lay between the germline ends. The DNA of the CDR3 is TGTGCCAGCAGCGTGGGTGGGCAAGAGACCCAGTACTTC. It codes for CASSVGGQETQYF.

The chain links TRBV6-5 to TRBJ2-1; 7 nucleotides align to TRBD2. The CDR3 runs 14 residues. Looked up from germline, CDR1 is MNHEY and CDR2 is SVGAGI. After removal of 8 bases from V and 11 bases from J, the junction contained 15 bases not matched to a gene. The CDR3 is CASQRLKDGRQQFF. Written as DNA, the CDR3 is TGTGCCAGCCAACGACTAAAGGACGGGAGGCAGCAGTTCTTC.

V gene TRBV27 combines with J gene TRBJ1-1; D may be TRBD1 (6 bases). Germline V gives CDR1 MNHEY, CDR2 SMNVEV (reference sequence). The CDR3 length is 16 residues. V lost 3 bases and J 0 bases, leaving 14 bases between the germline ends. The CDR3 coding sequence is TGTGCCAGCAGTTTTTATCTAGGGGGAATGAACACTGAAGCTTTCTTT. Translation: CASSFYLGGMNTEAFF.

This rearrangement joins TRBV4-3 to TRBJ1-2, with unresolved D. The germline CDR1 and CDR2 sequences are LGHNA and YSLEER. Between the trimmed V and J ends, which lost 0 bases and 3 bases, there was a span of 17 bases. The CDR3 loop spans 17 amino acids. The CDR3 DNA is TGCGCCAGCAGCCAAGAGCGCATTTTTGAGGAGCACTATGGCTACACCTTC. Amino acids: CASSQERIFEEHYGYTF.

The chain joins TRBV5-4 to TRBJ2-2; 11 bases align to TRBD2. The CDR3 loop spans 16 amino acids. V dropped 4 bases and J dropped 7; count of bases not matched to a gene: 9. Per germline, CDR1 SGHNT and CDR2 YYREEE (reference sequence). CDR3 DNA: TGTGCCAGCAGCCCGTTAGCGGGAGGGAAGGTCGGGGAGCTGTTTTTT. Amino acid sequence: CASSPLAGGKVGELFF.

CDR3 region: CASSWGGRDRRQVGQYF. The CDR3 bases are TGCGCCAGCAGCTGGGGAGGAAGGGACAGGCGACAGGTAGGGCAGTACTTC. The chain is built from TRBV5-1 and TRBJ2-7; 8 bases agree with TRBD1. With 3 bases clipped from V and 9 bases from J, the junction kept 20 bases outside the gene matches. The CDR3 has 17 amino acids. Germline CDR1 SGHRS, CDR2 YFSETQ.

The chain employs TRBV9 and TRBJ2-5, with 8 bases lining up with TRBD1. CDR3 length equals 15 residues. Germline loops: CDR1 SGDLS, CDR2 YYNGEE. The V segment lost 0 bases and the J segment 5 bases; nucleotides outside the gene matches: 6. This CDR3 is CASSVDRGSWETQYF. The CDR3 DNA sequence: TGTGCCAGCAGCGTAGACAGGGGGTCTTGGGAGACCCAGTACTTC.

The chain couples TRBV28 to TRBJ1-4; 9 bases fit TRBD1. The trim removed 6 bases at V and 8 bases at J, leaving 10 bases unmatched. The CDR3 has 15 amino acids. The germline gives CDR1 MDHEN, CDR2 SYDVKM. The CDR3, as DNA: TGTGCCAGCAGCCCTAACAGGGGGCTTGGGGAAAAACTGTTTTTT. It codes for CASSPNRGLGEKLFF.

DNA of the CDR3: TGTGCCAGCAGTTGGCGGAATTTGGACATAGGCTATGGCTACACCTTC. It codes for CASSWRNLDIGYGYTF. This chain connects TRBV6-5 to TRBJ1-2, with D maybe TRBD1 (5 bases). The CDR3 spans 16 residues. The V and J ends lost 4 bases and 4 bases respectively, with 19 bases between them. Germline V gene lookup returns CDR1 MNHEY and CDR2 SVGAGI.

This rearrangement joins TRBV5-5 to TRBJ1-1, with D unresolved. Germline CDR1 SGHKS, CDR2 YYEKEE (reference sequence). V lost 3 bases and J lost 0, with 12 bases in between. The CDR3 is 15 residues long. The CDR3 reads CASSSNSVMNTEAFF. DNA of the CDR3: TGTGCCAGCAGCTCCAACAGCGTCATGAACACTGAAGCTTTCTTT. The full variable domain, in which reference TRBV5-5 and TRBJ1-1 provide the parts outside the CDR3, is DAGVTQSPTHLIKTRGQQVTLRCSPISGHKSVSWYQQVLGQGPQFIFQYYEKEERGRGNFPDRFSARQFPNYSSELNVNALLLGDSALYLCASSSNSVMNTEAFFGQGTRLTVV.

V and J are TRBV28 and TRBJ1-5, with a tentative D call TRBD1 (5 bases). Looked up from germline, CDR1 is MDHEN and CDR2 is SYDVKM. Deletions cut 3 bases from V and 6 bases from J, with 15 bases between. The CDR3 contains 15 residues. The CDR3 loop is CASSLGGDGGQPQHF. The CDR3 DNA is TGTGCCAGCAGTTTGGGGGGGGACGGTGGTCAGCCCCAGCATTTT.

The chain has TRBV2 and TRBJ2-5, with no clear D. This CDR3 is built from 11 residues. V was cut by 7 bases and J by 3 bases, with 6 bases left in between. Germline V gene lookup returns CDR1 SNHLY and CDR2 FYNNEI. As DNA, the CDR3 is TGTGCCAGCACTCAAGAAGAGACCCAGTACTTC. Amino acid sequence: CASTQEETQYF.

The chain has TRBV5-6 and TRBJ1-6; D unclear. This CDR3 has 13 residues. The V gene lost 4 bases and the J gene lost 6 bases, with 8 bases spanning the gap. From germline, CDR1 is SGHDT and CDR2 YYEEEE. The CDR3 DNA follows: TGTGCCAGCAGCAAGGCGGGTAATTCACCCCTCCACTTT. Translated: CASSKAGNSPLHF.

The rearrangement uses TRBV27 and TRBJ2-7, with D tentatively TRBD1 (6 bases). Between the trimmed V and J ends, which lost 3 bases and 2 bases, there was a span of 17 bases. Germline CDR1 reads MNHEY; CDR2 reads SMNVEV (reference sequence). The CDR3 has 16 amino acids. The CDR3 reads CASSFLRDGDTYEQYF. In DNA form, the CDR3 reads TGTGCCAGCAGTTTCCTCCGGGACGGGGACACCTACGAGCAGTACTTC.

The gene calls are TRBV27 and TRBJ2-6, with 10 bases fitting TRBD2. V gave up 1 base and J gave up 3 bases; unmatched junction bases: 3. The CDR3 consists of 17 residues. Germline values: CDR1 MNHEY, CDR2 SMNVEV (reference sequence). This CDR3 reads CASSLYLAGDGANVLTF. The CDR3 region has the DNA TGTGCCAGCAGTTTATACCTAGCGGGAGATGGGGCCAACGTCCTGACTTTC.

The rearrangement links TRBV19 to TRBJ2-7, with 9 bases aligning to TRBD2. Germline V gene data show CDR1 as LNHDA and CDR2 as SQIVND (reference sequence). Trimming removed 11 bases from V and 2 bases from J; junction bases left unmatched: 16. This CDR3 spans 16 amino acids. The CDR3 region has the DNA TGTGCCGCCCCTAAAGGCGGGAGGGCCGACACCTACGAGCAGTACTTC. Translating it yields CAAPKGGRADTYEQYF.